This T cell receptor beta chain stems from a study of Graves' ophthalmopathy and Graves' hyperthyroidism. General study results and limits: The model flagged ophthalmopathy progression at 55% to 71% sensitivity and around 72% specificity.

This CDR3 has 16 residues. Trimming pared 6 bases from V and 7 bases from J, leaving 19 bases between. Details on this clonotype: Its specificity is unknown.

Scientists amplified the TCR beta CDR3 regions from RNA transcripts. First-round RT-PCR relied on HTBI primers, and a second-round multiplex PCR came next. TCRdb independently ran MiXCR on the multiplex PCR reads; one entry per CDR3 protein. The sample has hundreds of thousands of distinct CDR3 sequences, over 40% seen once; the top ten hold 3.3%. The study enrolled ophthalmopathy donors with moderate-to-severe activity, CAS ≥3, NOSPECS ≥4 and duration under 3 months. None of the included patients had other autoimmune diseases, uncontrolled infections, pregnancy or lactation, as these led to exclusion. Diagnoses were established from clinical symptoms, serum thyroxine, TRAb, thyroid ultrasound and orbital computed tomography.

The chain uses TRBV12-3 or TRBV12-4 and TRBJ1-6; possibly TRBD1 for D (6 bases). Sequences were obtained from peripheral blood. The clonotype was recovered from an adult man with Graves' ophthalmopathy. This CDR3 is CASSFDRSRPNSPLHF. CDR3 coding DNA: TGTGCCAGCAGCTTCGACAGGTCCCGCCCCAATTCACCCCTCCACTTT.